The T cell receptor beta chain under discussion was sequenced for a study of blood T cell repertoires in COVID-19 (dated by TCRdb to 2020 to 2021). Turning to the overall study: The collaborator samples originated in the United States, Italy and Spain and spanned the acute and convalescent phases of COVID-19. The material from the prospective study consisted of cDNA or gDNA derived from T cells, B-cell-depleted T cells, or PBMCs. Subjects who had been exposed to COVID-19, were actively infected with it, or had recovered from it provided the deeply sampled blood TCRbeta repertoires that made up the dataset. The repertoires were released in a freely available public database meant as a resource for research on the immune response to SARS-CoV-2. Samples came from the ongoing ImmuneRACE study (first 160 participants) plus 1,254 subjects from 6 global collaborators. Nearly every sample came with metadata listing a de-identified subject ID, COVID-19 status, age in years and sex. Where available, HLA class I and class II types were obtained from metadata supplied by the sample provider rather than from assay-based typing.

As concerns this clone: Its antigen has not been determined. Base qualities were left out, and no much larger clone turns up one base away.

Here is what the overall study found, with its caveats: The amount of clinical and demographic metadata varied by source and participant and was provided uncurated.

The CDR3 contains 19 residues, cysteine and phenylalanine counted. Of all the DNA, just the CDR3 is kept, 57 bases in frame from base 1. According to the germline V gene, CDR1 reads SNHLY and CDR2 reads FYNNEI. Germline trimming: 1 base from V, 2 bases from J; junction bases outside gene matches: 11. Whole blood was collected in K2EDTA tubes by collaborating institutions according to the institutions' own protocols. Collaborator samples were shipped for TCRbeta analysis as frozen whole blood, isolated PBMCs, or DNA extracted from either sample type. TCRbeta CDR3 regions were amplified from genomic DNA using the immunoSEQ Assay, a bias-controlled multiplex PCR. From the authors' description of their analysis: Within the assay, amplification of reference gene primers was used to estimate how many nucleated cells each sample contained. To quantify the absolute abundance of each unique TCRbeta CDR3 rearrangement, sequence reads were collapsed and filtered. Productive Simpson clonality was computed per sample as the square root of Simpson's diversity index over productive rearrangements. In its TCRdb copy, this immuneACCESS table keeps in-frame sequences only and misses some clones. Where compared with another copy, unresolved V genes explain less than half of these, and the others have no known cause. V and J calls and clone size follow that table, whereas D and trimming were derived from the DNA. A total of 250,000 to 300,000 clones appear in this sample, 81% of them only once. Around 2.9% of the sample is in the top ten clones.

The receptor comes from a woman aged 60-75 years with active or convalescent COVID-19. What was sequenced was peripheral blood. Recombination joined TRBV2 with TRBJ2-3, with 11 bases matching TRBD2. The DNA is TGTGCCAGCAGTGAAGGCCCCATCCCTAGCGGGGGGACCACAGATACGCAGTATTTT. It codes for CASSEGPIPSGGTTDTQYF.